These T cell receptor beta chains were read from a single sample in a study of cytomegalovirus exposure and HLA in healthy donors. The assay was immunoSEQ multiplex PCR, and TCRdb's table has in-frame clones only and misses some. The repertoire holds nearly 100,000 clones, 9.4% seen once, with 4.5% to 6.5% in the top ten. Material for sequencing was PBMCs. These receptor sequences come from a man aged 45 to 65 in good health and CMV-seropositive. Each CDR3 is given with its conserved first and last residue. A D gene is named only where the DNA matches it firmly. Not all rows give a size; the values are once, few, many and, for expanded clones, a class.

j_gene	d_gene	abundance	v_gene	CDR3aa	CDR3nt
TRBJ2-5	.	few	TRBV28	CASSLQTPPVQYF	TGTGCCAGCAGTTTACAGACTCCACCGGTCCAGTACTTC
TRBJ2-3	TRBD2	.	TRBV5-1	CASRLAGQDTQYF	TGCGCCAGCAGACTAGCGGGCCAAGATACGCAGTATTTT
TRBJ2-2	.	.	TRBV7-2	CASSRNGPGELFF	TGTGCCAGCAGTCGCAATGGGCCCGGGGAGCTGTTTTTT
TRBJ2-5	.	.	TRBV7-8	CASSPKWGQETQYF	TGTGCCAGCAGCCCAAAATGGGGGCAGGAGACCCAGTACTTC
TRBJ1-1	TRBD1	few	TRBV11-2	CASSLNRGRSEAFF	TGTGCCAGCAGCTTAAACAGGGGGCGATCTGAAGCTTTCTTT
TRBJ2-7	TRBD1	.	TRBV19	CASRWAAGGYEQYF	TGTGCCAGTAGGTGGGCGGCAGGGGGCTACGAGCAGTACTTC
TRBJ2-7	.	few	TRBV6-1	CASSLDSLYEQYF	TGTGCCAGCAGTTTGGACAGCCTCTACGAGCAGTACTTC
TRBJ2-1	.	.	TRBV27	CASSLSRLVNHEQFF	TGTGCCAGCAGTTTATCCAGACTAGTTAACCATGAGCAGTTCTTC
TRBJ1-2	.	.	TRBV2	CASSEALDSYGYTF	TGTGCCAGCAGTGAAGCGCTTGACAGCTATGGCTACACCTTC
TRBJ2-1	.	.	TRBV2	CASSDGGVSYNEQFF	TGTGCCAGCAGTGACGGGGGAGTCTCTTACAATGAGCAGTTCTTC
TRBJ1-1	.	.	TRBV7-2	CASSRGSVAFF	TGTGCCAGCAGCCGAGGCAGTGTAGCTTTCTTT
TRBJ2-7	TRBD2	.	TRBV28	CASSRGTNQYYEQYF	TGTGCCAGCAGCCGCGGGACTAACCAATACTACGAGCAGTACTTC
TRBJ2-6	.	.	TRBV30	CAWSHSPGANVLTF	TGTGCCTGGAGTCACAGTCCTGGGGCCAACGTCCTGACTTTC
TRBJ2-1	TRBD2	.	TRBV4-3	CASSQLASGRDEQFF	TGCGCCAGCAGCCAACTTGCTAGCGGGAGGGATGAGCAGTTCTTC
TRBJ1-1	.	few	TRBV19	CASTRGEGTEAFF	TGTGCCAGCACACGAGGGGAGGGGACTGAAGCTTTCTTT
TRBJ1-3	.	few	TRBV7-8	CASSLGSGYGNTIYF	TGTGCCAGCAGCTTAGGTTCAGGGTACGGAAACACCATATATTTT
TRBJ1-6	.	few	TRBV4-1	CASSQGPSPLHF	TGCGCCAGCAGCCAAGGGCCTTCACCCCTCCACTTT
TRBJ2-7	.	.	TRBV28	CASSLVRVYEQYF	TGTGCCAGCAGTTTAGTCAGGGTATACGAGCAGTACTTC
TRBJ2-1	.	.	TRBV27	CASSPFIFGQTNEQFF	TGTGCCAGCAGCCCGTTTATCTTTGGACAGACTAATGAGCAGTTCTTC
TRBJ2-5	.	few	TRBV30	CAWDLGQPKETQYF	TGTGCCTGGGATTTGGGACAACCCAAAGAGACCCAGTACTTC
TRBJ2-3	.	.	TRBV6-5	CASSYAQSRTDTQYF	TGTGCCAGCAGTTACGCACAGTCCCGCACAGATACGCAGTATTTT
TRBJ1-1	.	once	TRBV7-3	CASSLMAGTEAFF	TGTGCCAGCAGCTTAATGGCGGGCACTGAAGCTTTCTTT
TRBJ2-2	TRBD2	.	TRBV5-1	CASRGLAGDTGELFF	TGCGCCAGCAGGGGCCTAGCGGGGGACACCGGGGAGCTGTTTTTT
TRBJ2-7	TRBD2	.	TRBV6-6	CASSGTSGRGEQYF	TGTGCCAGCAGTGGGACTAGCGGGAGGGGCGAGCAGTACTTC
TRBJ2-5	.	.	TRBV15	CVTSRDRGSYPETQYF	TGTGTCACCAGCAGAGATCGCGGCAGCTACCCAGAGACCCAGTACTTC
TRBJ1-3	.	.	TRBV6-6	CASMEVYSSGNTIYF	TGTGCCAGCATGGAGGTTTACAGCTCTGGAAACACCATATATTTT
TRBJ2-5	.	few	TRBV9	CASSVDPGETQYF	TGTGCCAGCAGCGTAGACCCGGGGGAGACCCAGTACTTC
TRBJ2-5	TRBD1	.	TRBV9	CASSLGGGETQYF	TGTGCCAGCAGCCTAGGGGGCGGAGAGACCCAGTACTTC
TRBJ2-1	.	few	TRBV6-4	CASSVGAYNEQFF	TGTGCCAGCAGTGTAGGAGCATACAATGAGCAGTTCTTC
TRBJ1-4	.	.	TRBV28	CASSFRGRGSAEKLFF	TGTGCCAGCAGTTTCCGCGGGAGGGGGAGTGCTGAAAAACTGTTTTTT